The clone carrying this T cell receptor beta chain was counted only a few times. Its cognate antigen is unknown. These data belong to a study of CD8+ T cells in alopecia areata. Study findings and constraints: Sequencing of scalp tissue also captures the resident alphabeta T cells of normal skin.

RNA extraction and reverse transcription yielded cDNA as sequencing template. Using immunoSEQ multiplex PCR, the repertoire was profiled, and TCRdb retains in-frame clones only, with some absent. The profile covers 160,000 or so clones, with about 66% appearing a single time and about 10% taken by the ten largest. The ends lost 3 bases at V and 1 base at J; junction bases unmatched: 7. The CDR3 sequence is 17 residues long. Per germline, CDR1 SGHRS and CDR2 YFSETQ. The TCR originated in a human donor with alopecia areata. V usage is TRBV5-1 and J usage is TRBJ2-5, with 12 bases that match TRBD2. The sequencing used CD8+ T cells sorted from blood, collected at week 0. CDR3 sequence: CASSSPLAGGIQETQYF. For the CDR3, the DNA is TGCGCCAGCAGCTCTCCACTAGCGGGGGGCATCCAAGAGACCCAGTACTTC.